These 10 T cell receptor beta chains originate from one sample sequenced in a study of T cell repertoires in cytomegalovirus infection. TCRdb passed the reads through MiXCR, listing each CDR3 protein once. The data hold around 350,000 distinct CDR3 sequences, with roughly 18% observed a single time. The sequencing input was PBMCs. These receptors originate from a human donor in good health (CMV status not recorded). Some clones in this sample may be carry-over from other donors' samples.

The chain couples TRBV19 to TRBJ2-1; 7 bases fit TRBD2. The V gene's germline CDR1 is LNHDA and CDR2 SQIVND (reference sequence). The CDR3 has 15 amino acids. With 6 bases clipped from V and 1 base from J, the junction kept 6 bases outside the gene matches. The CDR3 DNA sequence: TGTGCCAGTAGGAAAGCGGGACCGTCCTACAATGAGCAGTTCTTC. Its translation is CASRKAGPSYNEQFF. Complete variable domain (other parts from reference TRBV19 and TRBJ2-1): DGGITQSPKYLFRKEGQNVTLSCEQNLNHDAMYWYRQDPGQGLRLIYYSQIVNDFQKGDIAEGYSVSREKKESFPLTVTSAQKNPTAFYLCASRKAGPSYNEQFFGPGTRLTVL.

This clonotype has at least ten counts. The chain couples TRBV7-8 to TRBJ1-5, with D unclear. This CDR3 spans 17 amino acids. Germline V gene data show CDR1 as SGHVS and CDR2 as FQNEAQ. V was shortened by 2 bases and J by 1 base, with 15 bases between the two germline ends. DNA for the CDR3: TGTGCCAGCAGCTTACTGGGGTCACCAGCGAGCAATCAGCCCCAGCATTTT. As protein: CASSLLGSPASNQPQHF.

This clonotype has at least ten counts. This chain connects TRBV7-2 to TRBJ2-7; D is undetermined. The CDR3 has 14 residues. The germline gives CDR1 SGHTA, CDR2 FQGNSA. Trimming shortened V by 3 bases and J by 0 bases, and 9 bases separated the two germline ends. In DNA form, the CDR3 reads TGTGCCAGCAGCTTTTTTTCCAGCTCCTACGAGCAGTACTTC. Amino acids: CASSFFSSSYEQYF.

This sequence joins TRBV20-1 and TRBJ2-7, with D perhaps TRBD1 or TRBD2 (6 bases each). The germline gives CDR1 DFQATT, CDR2 SNEGSKA (reference sequence). The CDR3 covers 12 residues. Trimming took 5 bases from V and 3 from J, leaving 11 bases between them. The CDR3 DNA is TGCAGTGCTGGCAGGGGAGGCTACGAGCAGTACTTC. This codes for CSAGRGGYEQYF.

The chain carries TRBV6-2 or TRBV6-3 and TRBJ2-1; 7 bases align to TRBD2. This CDR3 contains 17 residues. The germline V gene encodes CDR1 MNHEY and CDR2 SVGEGT. The J segment lost 7 bases and the V segment lost 7 bases, leaving 19 bases of the junction unmatched. CDR3 residues: CASTETLLAPSLNEQFF. DNA of the CDR3: TGTGCCAGCACCGAAACTTTACTAGCGCCAAGCTTGAATGAGCAGTTCTTC.

In this sample, this clonotype turned up many times. The chain joins TRBV12-5 to TRBJ2-7, with TRBD1 identical over 9 bases. Germline-derived CDR1 and CDR2 are LGHNT and FRNRAP. The CDR3 length is 17 residues. Losses at the gene ends were 2 bases for V and 3 bases for J; bases not matched to a gene: 11. The CDR3 DNA is TGTGCTAGTGGTTTGACAACGACCCGACAGGGGGTCTACGAGCAGTACTTC. Translation: CASGLTTTRQGVYEQYF.

This clonotype appeared a few times. The chain has TRBV10-3 and TRBJ2-5; tentatively, D is TRBD1 (6 bases). The CDR3 covers 15 residues. Germline assignment: CDR1 ENHRY and CDR2 SYGVKD. Trimming pared 3 bases from V and 2 bases from J, leaving 13 bases between. The CDR3 region has the DNA TGTGCCATCAGTGACAACCTTGGACAGCAAGAGACCCAGTACTTC. This gives the protein CAISDNLGQQETQYF.

This clonotype was observed at least ten times. CDR3 protein: CASSGRTGENTEAFF. The CDR3, as DNA: TGTGCCAGCAGTGGGCGGACAGGGGAGAACACTGAAGCTTTCTTT. The chain recombines TRBV6-1 with TRBJ1-1, with 9 bases lining up with TRBD1. With 4 bases clipped from V and 1 base from J, the junction kept 4 bases outside the gene matches. CDR3 size: 15 residues. The germline V gene encodes CDR1 MNHNS and CDR2 SASEGT.

The rearrangement uses TRBV20-1 and TRBJ2-3; no clear D gene. The CDR3 runs 13 residues. Trimming cost V 4 bases and J 5 bases, with 13 bases left between them. Germline assignment: CDR1 DFQATT and CDR2 SNEGSKA (reference sequence). The CDR3 here is CSATPLTGDTQYF. CDR3 DNA sequence: TGCAGTGCTACCCCCCTCACTGGAGATACGCAGTATTTT.

The chain employs TRBV28 and TRBJ2-7, with D unclear. The CDR3 length is 13 residues. Germline CDR1 is MDHEN and CDR2 is SYDVKM. Trimming removed 1 base from V and 7 bases from J, with 11 bases in between. DNA for the CDR3: TGTGCCAGCAGTTTATCGGGTCTACGGGAGCAGTACTTC. It encodes CASSLSGLREQYF.